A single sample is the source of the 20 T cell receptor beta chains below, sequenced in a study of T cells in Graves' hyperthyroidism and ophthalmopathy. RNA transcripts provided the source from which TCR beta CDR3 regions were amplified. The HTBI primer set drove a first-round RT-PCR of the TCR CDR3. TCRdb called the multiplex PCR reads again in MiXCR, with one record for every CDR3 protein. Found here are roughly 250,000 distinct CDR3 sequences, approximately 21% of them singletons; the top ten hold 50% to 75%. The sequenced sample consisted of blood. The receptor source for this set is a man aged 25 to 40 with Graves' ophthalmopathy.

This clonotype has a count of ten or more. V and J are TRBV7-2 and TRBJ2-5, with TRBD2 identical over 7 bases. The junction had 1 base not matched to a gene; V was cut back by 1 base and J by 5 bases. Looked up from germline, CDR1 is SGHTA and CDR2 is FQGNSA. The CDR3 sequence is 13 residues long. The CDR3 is CASSLELAETQYF. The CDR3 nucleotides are TGTGCCAGCAGCTTAGAACTAGCGGAGACCCAGTACTTC. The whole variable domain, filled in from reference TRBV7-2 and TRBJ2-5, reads GAGVSQSPSNKVTEKGKDVELRCDPISGHTALYWYRQSLGQGLEFLIYFQGNSAPDKSGLPSDRFSAERTGGSVSTLTIQRTQQEDSAVYLCASSLELAETQYFGPGTRLLVL.

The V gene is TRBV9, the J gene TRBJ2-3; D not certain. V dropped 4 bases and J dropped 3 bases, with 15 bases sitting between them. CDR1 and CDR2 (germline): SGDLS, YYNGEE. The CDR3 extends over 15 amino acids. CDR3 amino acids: CASSPPPLKTDTQYF. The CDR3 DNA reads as TGTGCCAGCAGCCCCCCCCCCCTCAAGACAGATACGCAGTATTTT. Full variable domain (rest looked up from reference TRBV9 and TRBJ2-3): DSGVTQTPKHLITATGQRVTLRCSPRSGDLSVYWYQQSLDQGLQFLIQYYNGEERAKGNILERFSAQQFPDLHSELNLSSLELGDSALYFCASSPPPLKTDTQYFGPGTRLTVL.

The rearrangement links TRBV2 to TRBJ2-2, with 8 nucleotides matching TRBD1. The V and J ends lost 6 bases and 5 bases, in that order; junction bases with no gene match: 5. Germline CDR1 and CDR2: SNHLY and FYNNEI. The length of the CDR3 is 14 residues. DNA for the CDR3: TGTGCCAGCAGATTGACAGGGGTTACCGGGGAGCTGTTTTTT. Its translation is CASRLTGVTGELFF.

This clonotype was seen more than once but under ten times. CDR3 nucleotides: TGTGCCAGCAGCTCAGTAGCGGGAGGGCCGAGTCCTTACAATGAGCAGTTCTTC. Amino acid sequence: CASSSVAGGPSPYNEQFF. The chain links TRBV7-9 to TRBJ2-1; 11 nucleotides align to TRBD2. Germline lookup yields CDR1 SEHNR and CDR2 FQNEAQ (reference sequence). Trimming at V came to 4 bases and at J to 4 bases, leaving 12 bases not matched to a gene. This CDR3 comprises 18 residues.

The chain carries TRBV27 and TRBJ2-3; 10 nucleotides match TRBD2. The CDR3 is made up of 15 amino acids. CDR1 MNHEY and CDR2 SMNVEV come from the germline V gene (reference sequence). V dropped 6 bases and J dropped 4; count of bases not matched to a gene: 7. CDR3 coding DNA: TGTGCCAGCAGAAATAGCGGGAGGACTTCAGATACGCAGTATTTT. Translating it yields CASRNSGRTSDTQYF.

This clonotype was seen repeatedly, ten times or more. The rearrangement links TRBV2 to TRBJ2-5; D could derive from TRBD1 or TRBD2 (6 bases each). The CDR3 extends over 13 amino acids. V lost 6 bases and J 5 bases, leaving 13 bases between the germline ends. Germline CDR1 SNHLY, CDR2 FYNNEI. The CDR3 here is CASSATGRETQYF. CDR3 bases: TGTGCCAGCAGCGCTACAGGGAGGGAGACCCAGTACTTC.

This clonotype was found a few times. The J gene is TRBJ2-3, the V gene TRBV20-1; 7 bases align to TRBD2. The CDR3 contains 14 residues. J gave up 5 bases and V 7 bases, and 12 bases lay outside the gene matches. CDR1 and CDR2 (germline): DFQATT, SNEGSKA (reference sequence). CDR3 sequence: CSVRKVGGGDTQYF. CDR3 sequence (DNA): TGCAGTGTCAGGAAGGTCGGCGGGGGAGATACGCAGTATTTT.

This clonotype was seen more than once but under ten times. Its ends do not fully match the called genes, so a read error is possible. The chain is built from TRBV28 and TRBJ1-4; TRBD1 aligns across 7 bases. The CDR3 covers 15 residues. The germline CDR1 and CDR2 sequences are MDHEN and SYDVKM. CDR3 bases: TGTACCAGTAGGACAGGAGGATCAACTAATGAAAAACTGTTTTTT. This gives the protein CTSRTGGSTNEKLFF. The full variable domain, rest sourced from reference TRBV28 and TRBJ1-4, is DVKVTQSSRYLVKRTGEKVFLECVQDMDHENMFWYRQDPGLGLRLIYFSYDVKMKEKGDIPEGYSVSREKKERFSLILESASTNQTSMYLCTSRTGGSTNEKLFFGSGTQLSVL.

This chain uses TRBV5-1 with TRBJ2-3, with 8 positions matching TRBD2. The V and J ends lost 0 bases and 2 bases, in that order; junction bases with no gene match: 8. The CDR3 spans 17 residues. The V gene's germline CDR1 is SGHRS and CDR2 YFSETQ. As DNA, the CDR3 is TGCGCCAGCAGCTTGGCCGCCCGGGAGGGTCCCACAGATACGCAGTATTTT. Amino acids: CASSLAAREGPTDTQYF.

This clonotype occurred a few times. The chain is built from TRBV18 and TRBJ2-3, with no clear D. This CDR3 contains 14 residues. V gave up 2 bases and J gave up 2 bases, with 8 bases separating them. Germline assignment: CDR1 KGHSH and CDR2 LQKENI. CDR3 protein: CASSPSPYTDTQYF. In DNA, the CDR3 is TGTGCCAGCTCACCATCTCCCTACACAGATACGCAGTATTTT.

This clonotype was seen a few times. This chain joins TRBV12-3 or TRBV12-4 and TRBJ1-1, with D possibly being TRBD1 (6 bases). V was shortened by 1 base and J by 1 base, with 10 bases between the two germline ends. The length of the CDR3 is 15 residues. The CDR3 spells CASSLVSGANTEAFF. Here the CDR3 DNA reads TGTGCCAGCAGTTTAGTTTCAGGGGCGAACACTGAAGCTTTCTTT.

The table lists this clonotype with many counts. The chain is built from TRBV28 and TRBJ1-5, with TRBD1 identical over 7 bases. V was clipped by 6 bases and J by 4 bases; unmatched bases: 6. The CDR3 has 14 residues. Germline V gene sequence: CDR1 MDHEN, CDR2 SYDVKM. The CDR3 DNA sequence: TGTGCCAGCAGATCCGGGACAGATAATCAGCCCCAGCATTTT. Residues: CASRSGTDNQPQHF.

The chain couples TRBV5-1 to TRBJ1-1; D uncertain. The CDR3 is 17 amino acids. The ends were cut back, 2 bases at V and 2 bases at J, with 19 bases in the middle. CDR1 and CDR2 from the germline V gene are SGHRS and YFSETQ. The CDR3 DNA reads TGCGCCAGCAGCTTCCGGGCAGGAGGATCGAGAAACACTGAAGCTTTCTTT. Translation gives CASSFRAGGSRNTEAFF.

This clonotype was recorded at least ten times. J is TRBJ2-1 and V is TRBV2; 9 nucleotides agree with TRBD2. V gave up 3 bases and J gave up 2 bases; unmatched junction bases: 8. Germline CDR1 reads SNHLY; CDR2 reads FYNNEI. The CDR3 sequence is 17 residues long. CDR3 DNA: TGTGCCAGCAGTGACGGCGGGAGGGTCTCTCCCTACAATGAGCAGTTCTTC. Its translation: CASSDGGRVSPYNEQFF.

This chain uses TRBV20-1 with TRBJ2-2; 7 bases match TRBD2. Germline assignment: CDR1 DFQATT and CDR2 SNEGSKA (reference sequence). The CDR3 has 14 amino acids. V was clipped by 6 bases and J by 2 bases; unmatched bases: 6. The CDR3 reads CSAARDYNTGELFF. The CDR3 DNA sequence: TGCAGTGCCGCCAGGGACTACAACACCGGGGAGCTGTTTTTT.

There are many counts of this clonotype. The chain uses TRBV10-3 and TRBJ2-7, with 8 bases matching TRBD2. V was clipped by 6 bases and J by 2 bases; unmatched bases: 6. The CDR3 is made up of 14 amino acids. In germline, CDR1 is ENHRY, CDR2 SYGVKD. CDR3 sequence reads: CAIRGAGAPYEQYF. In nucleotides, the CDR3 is TGTGCCATCAGGGGAGCGGGAGCACCCTACGAGCAGTACTTC.

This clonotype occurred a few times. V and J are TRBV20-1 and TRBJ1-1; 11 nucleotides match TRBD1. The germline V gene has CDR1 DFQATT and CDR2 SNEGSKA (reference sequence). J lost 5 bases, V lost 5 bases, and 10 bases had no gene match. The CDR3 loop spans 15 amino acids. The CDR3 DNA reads TGCAGTGCTCTAGGACAGGGGGCCGGAGGGACTGAAGCTTTCTTT. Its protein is CSALGQGAGGTEAFF.

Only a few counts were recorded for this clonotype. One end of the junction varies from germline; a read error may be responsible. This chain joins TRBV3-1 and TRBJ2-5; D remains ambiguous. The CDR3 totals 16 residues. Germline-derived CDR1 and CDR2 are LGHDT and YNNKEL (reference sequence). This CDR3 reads CASSQSPRGVEETQYF. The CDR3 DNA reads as TGCGCCAGCAGCCAATCACCCCGCGGCGTTGAAGAGACCCAGTACTTC.

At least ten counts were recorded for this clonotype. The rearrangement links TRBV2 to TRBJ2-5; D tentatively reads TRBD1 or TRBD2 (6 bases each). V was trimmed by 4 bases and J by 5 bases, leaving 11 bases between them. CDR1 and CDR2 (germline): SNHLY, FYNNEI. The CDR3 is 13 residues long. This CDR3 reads CASSGGGQETQYF. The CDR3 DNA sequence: TGTGCCAGCAGTGGTGGGGGGCAGGAGACCCAGTACTTC.

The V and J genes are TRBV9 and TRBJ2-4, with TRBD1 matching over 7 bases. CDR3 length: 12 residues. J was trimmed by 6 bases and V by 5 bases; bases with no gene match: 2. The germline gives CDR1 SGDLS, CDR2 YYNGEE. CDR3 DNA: TGTGCCAGCAGTGGGGACAGAAACATTCAGTACTTC. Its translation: CASSGDRNIQYF.